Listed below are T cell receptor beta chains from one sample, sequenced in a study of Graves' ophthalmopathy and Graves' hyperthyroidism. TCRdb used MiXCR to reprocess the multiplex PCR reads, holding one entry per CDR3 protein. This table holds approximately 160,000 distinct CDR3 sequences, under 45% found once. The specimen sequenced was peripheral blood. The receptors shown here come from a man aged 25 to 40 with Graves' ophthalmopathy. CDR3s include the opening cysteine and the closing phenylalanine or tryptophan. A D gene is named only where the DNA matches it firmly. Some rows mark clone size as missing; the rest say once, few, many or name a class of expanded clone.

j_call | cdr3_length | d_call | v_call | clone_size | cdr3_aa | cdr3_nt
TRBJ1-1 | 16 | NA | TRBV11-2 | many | CASSTDTALKNTEAFF | TGTGCCAGCAGCACTGACACCGCTTTGAAGAACACTGAAGCTTTCTTT
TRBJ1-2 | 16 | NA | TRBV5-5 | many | CASSLAPAGPNYGYTF | TGTGCCAGCAGCTTGGCCCCGGCAGGGCCGAACTATGGCTACACCTTC
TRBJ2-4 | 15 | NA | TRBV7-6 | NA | CASSSYRAPGNIQYF | TGTGCCAGCAGCTCATACCGGGCTCCTGGGAACATTCAGTACTTC
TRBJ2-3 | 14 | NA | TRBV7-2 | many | CASSLSRWTDTQYF | TGTGCCAGCAGCTTAAGTCGTTGGACAGATACGCAGTATTTT
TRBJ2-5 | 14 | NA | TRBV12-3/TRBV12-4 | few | CASSLQNQQETQYF | TGTGCCAGCAGTTTACAGAACCAGCAAGAGACCCAGTACTTC
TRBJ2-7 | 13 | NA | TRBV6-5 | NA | CASSYSREKEQYF | TGTGCCAGCAGTTACTCCAGGGAGAAGGAGCAGTACTTC
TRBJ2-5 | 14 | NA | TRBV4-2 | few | CASSQSTNEETQYF | TGTGCCAGCAGCCAATCGACAAACGAAGAGACCCAGTACTTC
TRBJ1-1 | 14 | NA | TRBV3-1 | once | CASSPFVRNTEAFF | TGTGCCAGCAGCCCCTTTGTTCGGAACACTGAAGCTTTCTTT
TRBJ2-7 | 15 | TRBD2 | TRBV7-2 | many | CASSPGLGMTYEQYF | TGTGCCAGCAGCCCTGGACTAGGGATGACCTACGAGCAGTACTTC
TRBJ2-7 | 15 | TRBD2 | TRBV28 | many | CASSPIRGRSYEQYF | TGTGCCAGCAGTCCTATTCGCGGGAGGTCCTACGAGCAGTACTTC
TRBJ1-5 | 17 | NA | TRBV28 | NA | CASSLSGGTYSNQPQHF | TGTGCCAGCAGTTTATCCGGGGGTACCTATAGCAATCAGCCCCAGCATTTT
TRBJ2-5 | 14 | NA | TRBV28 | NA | CASSRRLAPQTQYF | TGTGCCAGCAGTAGACGACTGGCCCCGCAGACCCAGTACTTC
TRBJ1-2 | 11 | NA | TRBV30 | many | CASGLNYGYTF | TGTGCCTCGGGACTCAACTATGGCTACACCTTC
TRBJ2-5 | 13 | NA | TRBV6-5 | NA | CASSYSPKETQYF | TGTGCCAGCAGTTACTCTCCGAAAGAGACCCAGTACTTC
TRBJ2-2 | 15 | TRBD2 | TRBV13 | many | CASSPGTSGAGELFF | TGTGCCAGCAGCCCGGGGACTAGCGGCGCCGGGGAGCTGTTTTTT
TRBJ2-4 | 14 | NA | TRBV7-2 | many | CASSFGAGGAIQYF | TGTGCCAGCAGCTTCGGAGCAGGAGGGGCCATTCAGTACTTC
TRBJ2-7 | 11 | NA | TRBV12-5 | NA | CASGEFFEQYF | TGTGCTAGTGGTGAGTTCTTCGAGCAGTACTTC
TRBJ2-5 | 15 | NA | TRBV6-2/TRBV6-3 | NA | CASGRDGQIQETQYF | TGTGCCAGCGGACGTGACGGACAGATCCAAGAGACCCAGTACTTC
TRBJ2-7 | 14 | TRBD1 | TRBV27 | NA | CASRPGTADYEQYF | TGTGCCAGCAGACCCGGGACAGCTGATTACGAGCAGTACTTC
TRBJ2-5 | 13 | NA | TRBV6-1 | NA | CASGGLPEETQYF | TGTGCCAGCGGGGGGCTACCGGAGGAGACCCAGTACTTC
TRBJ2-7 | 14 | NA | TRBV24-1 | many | CATQTSSPPYEQYF | TGTGCCACTCAGACGAGTTCGCCTCCCTACGAGCAGTACTTC
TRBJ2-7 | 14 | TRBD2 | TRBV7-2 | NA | CASTIIAGHYEQYF | TGTGCCAGCACAATAATAGCGGGACACTACGAGCAGTACTTC
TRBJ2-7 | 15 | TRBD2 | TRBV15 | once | CATSPRTSGSYEQYF | TGTGCCACCAGTCCGAGGACTAGTGGGTCCTACGAGCAGTACTTC
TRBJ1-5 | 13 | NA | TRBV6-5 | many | CASVGSSNQPQHF | TGTGCCAGCGTTGGGTCTAGCAATCAGCCCCAGCATTTT
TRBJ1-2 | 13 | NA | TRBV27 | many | CASSLRDNYGYTF | TGTGCCAGCAGTTTAAGGGACAACTATGGCTACACCTTC
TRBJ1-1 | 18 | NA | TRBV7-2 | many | CASSPGRGSGAMNTEAFF | TGTGCCAGCAGCCCCGGGAGGGGATCAGGGGCTATGAACACTGAAGCTTTCTTT
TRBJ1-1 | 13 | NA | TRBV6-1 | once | CASRQELNTEAFF | TGTGCCAGCAGACAAGAACTAAACACTGAAGCTTTCTTT
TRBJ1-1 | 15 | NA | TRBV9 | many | CASEIWGGQGTEAFF | TGTGCCAGCGAGATATGGGGGGGGCAGGGCACTGAAGCTTTCTTT
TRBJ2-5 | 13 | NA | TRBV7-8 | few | CASSPDSVETQYF | TGTGCCAGCAGCCCGGACAGCGTAGAGACCCAGTACTTC
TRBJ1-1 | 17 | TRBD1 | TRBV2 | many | CASSEGRQGARNTEAFF | TGTGCCAGCAGTGAGGGGAGACAGGGGGCGAGGAACACTGAGGCTTTCTTT
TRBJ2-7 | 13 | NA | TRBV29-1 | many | CSVSRGGAYEQYF | TGCAGCGTGTCCCGAGGGGGGGCCTACGAGCAGTACTTC
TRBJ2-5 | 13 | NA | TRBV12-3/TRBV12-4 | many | CASSPAVPETQYF | TGTGCCAGCAGCCCGGCGGTCCCAGAGACCCAGTACTTC
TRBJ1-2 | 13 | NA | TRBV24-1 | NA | CATSDLRGAGYTF | TGTGCCACCAGTGATTTACGGGGGGCCGGCTACACCTTC
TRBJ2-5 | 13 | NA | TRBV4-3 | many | CASSLLVQETQYF | TGCGCCAGCAGCCTCTTGGTGCAAGAGACCCAGTACTTC
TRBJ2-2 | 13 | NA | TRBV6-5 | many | CASSYPGPGELFF | TGTGCCAGCAGTTACCCGGGGCCCGGGGAGCTGTTTTTT
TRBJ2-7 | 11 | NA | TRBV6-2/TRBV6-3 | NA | CASTRGYEQYF | TGTGCCAGCACGAGGGGCTACGAGCAGTACTTC
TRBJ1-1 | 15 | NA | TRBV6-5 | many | CASSPPERGNTEAFF | TGTGCCAGCAGTCCTCCGGAAAGGGGGAACACTGAAGCTTTCTTT
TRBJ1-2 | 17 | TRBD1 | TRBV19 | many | CASSGTGGAERLGGYTF | TGTGCCAGTAGTGGTACAGGGGGCGCAGAGAGACTAGGTGGCTACACCTTC
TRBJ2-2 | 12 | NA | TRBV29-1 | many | CSAGDNTGELFF | TGCAGCGCGGGAGACAACACCGGGGAGCTGTTTTTT
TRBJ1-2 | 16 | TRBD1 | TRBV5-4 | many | CASSSGRDRPNYGYTF | TGTGCCAGCAGCAGCGGCCGGGACAGGCCTAACTATGGCTACACCTTC